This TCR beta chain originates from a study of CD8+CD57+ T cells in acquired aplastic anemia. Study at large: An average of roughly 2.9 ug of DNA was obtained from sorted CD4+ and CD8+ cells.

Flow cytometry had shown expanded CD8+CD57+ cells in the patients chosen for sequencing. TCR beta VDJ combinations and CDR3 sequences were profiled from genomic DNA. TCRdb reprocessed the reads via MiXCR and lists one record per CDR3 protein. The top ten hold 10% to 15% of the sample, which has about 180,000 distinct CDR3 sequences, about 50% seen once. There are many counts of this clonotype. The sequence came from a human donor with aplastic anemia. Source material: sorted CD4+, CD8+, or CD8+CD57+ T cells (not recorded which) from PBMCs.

The DNA of the CDR3 is TGTGCCAGCAGCCCCTCGGGACAGGGTTGGCAGACCCAGTACTTC. Protein: CASSPSGQGWQTQYF. The chain links TRBV7-6 to TRBJ2-5; 9 nucleotides match TRBD1. The CDR3 sequence is 15 residues long. V lost 5 bases and J lost 6; bases outside the gene matches: 10. Germline values: CDR1 SGHVS, CDR2 FNYEAQ.